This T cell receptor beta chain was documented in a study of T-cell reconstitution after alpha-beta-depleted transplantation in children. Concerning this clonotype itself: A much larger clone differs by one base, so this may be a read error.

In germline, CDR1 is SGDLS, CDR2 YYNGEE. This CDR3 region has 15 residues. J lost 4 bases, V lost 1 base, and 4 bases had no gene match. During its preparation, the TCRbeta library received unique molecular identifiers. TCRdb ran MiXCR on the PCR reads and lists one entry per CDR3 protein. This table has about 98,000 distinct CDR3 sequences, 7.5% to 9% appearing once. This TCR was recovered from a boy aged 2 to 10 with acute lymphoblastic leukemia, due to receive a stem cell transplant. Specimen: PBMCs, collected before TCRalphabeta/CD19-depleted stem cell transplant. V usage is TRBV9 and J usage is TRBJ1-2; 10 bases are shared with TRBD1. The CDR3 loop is CASSVRGQGTYGYTF. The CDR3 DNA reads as TGTGCCAGCAGCGTAAGGGGACAGGGGACCTATGGCTACACCTTC.